The 14 T cell receptor beta chains reported below all come from one sample, sequenced in a study of CD8+ T cells in alopecia areata. RNA extraction and reverse transcription yielded cDNA as sequencing template. Method: immunoSEQ multiplex PCR; TCRdb's copy keeps in-frame clones and lacks some. This sample carries roughly 120,000 clones, under 40% of them seen once, and the ten largest clones take over 3%. Source material: CD4+ T cells sorted from blood. These receptors all stem from a human donor with alopecia areata.

To note about this clone: Other DNA variants within this sample encode the same CDR3. The CDR3 region is CASSSSGRAGNEQFF. CDR3 coding DNA: TGTGCCAGCAGTTCCAGCGGGAGGGCTGGGAATGAGCAGTTCTTC. The rearrangement links TRBV27 to TRBJ2-1, with 10 bases matching TRBD2. The CDR3 spans 15 residues. The germline CDR1 and CDR2 sequences are MNHEY and SMNVEV (reference sequence). V shed 4 bases, J shed 7 bases, and the junction held 7 bases outside the gene matches.

The chain employs TRBV7-2 and TRBJ2-7; 8 bases line up with TRBD1. The CDR3 consists of 16 residues. The J segment lost 0 bases and the V segment lost 5 bases, leaving 9 bases of the junction unmatched. Germline lookup yields CDR1 SGHTA and CDR2 FQGNSA. The CDR3 loop is CASSKPGQEYSYEQYF. The CDR3 DNA follows: TGTGCCAGCAGCAAACCGGGACAGGAATACTCCTACGAGCAGTACTTC.

V and J are TRBV29-1 and TRBJ2-7, with D unresolved. Germline loops: CDR1 SQVTM, CDR2 ANQGSEA. The CDR3 totals 11 residues. Between the trimmed V and J ends, which lost 3 bases and 0 bases, there was a span of 3 bases. As DNA, the CDR3 is TGCAGCGTTGATCTCTCCTACGAGCAGTACTTC. Amino acid sequence: CSVDLSYEQYF.

The chain employs TRBV9 and TRBJ2-3; D may correspond to TRBD1 or TRBD2 (5 bases each). CDR1 and CDR2 (germline): SGDLS, YYNGEE. The CDR3 has 16 amino acids. Trimming shortened V by 2 bases and J by 8 bases, and 21 bases separated the two germline ends. The CDR3 DNA follows: TGTGCCAGCAGCGTTCAAATTTCCGGGACCTCGCGTACGCAGTATTTT. This codes for CASSVQISGTSRTQYF.

The chain combines TRBV7-2 with TRBJ2-1; the D is unclear. V lost 2 bases, J lost 9 bases, and 14 bases lay in between. This CDR3 contains 14 residues. Germline V gives CDR1 SGHTA, CDR2 FQGNSA. The DNA of the CDR3 is TGTGCCAGCAGCTTACGGGTAGGGAATGCTGAGCAGTTCTTC. This sequence encodes CASSLRVGNAEQFF.

This clone was counted only a few times. The chain couples TRBV29-1 to TRBJ2-7, with TRBD1 as a possible D gene (5 bases). The germline V and J ends were trimmed by 6 bases and 5 bases, with 20 bases remaining between them. The CDR3 has 14 amino acids. Germline loops: CDR1 SQVTM, CDR2 ANQGSEA. In DNA form, the CDR3 reads TGCAGCGTGTCCCAGGGTGGTCTAACGGACGAGCAGTACTTC. Translated, it gives CSVSQGGLTDEQYF.

The chain is built from TRBV27 and TRBJ2-1; D is unclear. This CDR3 spans 11 amino acids. V was cut by 7 bases and J by 8 bases, with 9 bases left in between. From germline, CDR1 is MNHEY and CDR2 SMNVEV (reference sequence). CDR3 protein: CASTQGHEQFF. CDR3 in DNA: TGTGCCAGCACCCAAGGGCATGAGCAGTTCTTC.

V is TRBV7-2 and J is TRBJ2-7; possible D gene TRBD2, 7 bases. The CDR3 contains 14 residues. V was cut by 5 bases and J by 4 bases, with 15 bases left in between. CDR1 SGHTA and CDR2 FQGNSA come from the germline V gene. The CDR3 DNA is TGTGCCAGCAGCCTAACGGGGGGCGGGTACGAGCAGTACTTC. Protein product: CASSLTGGGYEQYF.

This clone occurred a few times. The V and J genes are TRBV28 and TRBJ1-1, with 10 bases that match TRBD1. Germline V lookup: CDR1 MDHEN, CDR2 SYDVKM. This CDR3 is built from 14 residues. With V trimmed by 5 bases and J by 2 bases, 2 bases remained unmatched. CDR3 DNA: TGTGCCAGCAGTGGGGACAGGGGTAACACTGAAGCTTTCTTT. Its protein product is CASSGDRGNTEAFF.

The gene calls are TRBV12-5 and TRBJ2-7, with TRBD1 matching over 8 bases. CDR1 and CDR2 (germline): LGHNT, FRNRAP. With V trimmed by 5 bases and J by 3 bases, 9 bases remained unmatched. The CDR3 extends over 15 amino acids. The CDR3 protein is CASGVGQAMGYEQYF. The CDR3, as DNA: TGTGCTAGTGGTGTGGGACAGGCAATGGGCTACGAGCAGTACTTC.

The V call is TRBV6-5, the J call TRBJ1-2; TRBD1 might be the D (5 bases). V shed 4 bases and J shed 3 bases, with 15 bases lying between them. CDR1 is MNHEY, CDR2 SVGAGI, per germline. The CDR3 runs 15 residues. CDR3 nucleotide sequence: TGTGCCAGCAGTTTCAGTACTCAAGGGGACTATGGCTACACCTTC. It translates to CASSFSTQGDYGYTF.

This clone was seen more than once but under ten times. V usage is TRBV29-1 and J usage is TRBJ1-1; 11 bases match TRBD1. Germline CDR1 is SQVTM and CDR2 is ANQGSEA. This CDR3 spans 13 amino acids. Losses at the gene ends were 5 bases for V and 6 bases for J; bases not matched to a gene: 5. The CDR3 here is CSVIGQGASEAFF. The CDR3 DNA reads as TGCAGCGTTATAGGACAGGGGGCCTCTGAAGCTTTCTTT.

This clone has a single count. It is unclear where the CDR3 begins or ends on the DNA, so no DNA is shown, and the CDR3 is as TCRdb lists it. V is TRBV5-1 and J is TRBJ2-2; the D call in the table, TRBD1, was not verified against the DNA. Looked up from germline, CDR1 is SGHRS and CDR2 is YFSETQ. 13 amino acids form the CDR3, both terminal residues included. CDR3 amino acids: CASSADDQGSCFF.

The rearrangement joins TRBV7-3 to TRBJ1-1; D remains unclear. CDR3 length: 15 residues. V was shortened by 3 bases and J by 1 base, with 12 bases between the two germline ends. Germline V gene lookup returns CDR1 SGHTA and CDR2 FQGTGA. The CDR3 protein is CASSFSPSENTEAFF. CDR3 coding DNA: TGTGCCAGCAGCTTTTCTCCGTCAGAGAACACTGAAGCTTTCTTT. The whole variable domain, remainder taken from reference TRBV7-3 and TRBJ1-1, is GAGVSQTPSNKVTEKGKYVELRCDPISGHTALYWYRQSLGQGPEFLIYFQGTGAADDSGLPNDRFFAVRPEGSVSTLKIQRTERGDSAVYLCASSFSPSENTEAFFGQGTRLTVV.